This T cell receptor (beta chain) came from a study of kidney transplant recipient with SARS-CoV-2 infection. TCRdb processed the reads anew with MiXCR; each CDR3 protein has one entry. This table holds 200,000 to 250,000 distinct CDR3 sequences, 29% found once. Material: a blood sample, obtained at baseline and between days 110 and 120 from a kidney transplant recipient. This clonotype was obtained from a young adult male patient who had COVID-19 and was a kidney transplant recipient. Some of the T cells might come from the graft donor.

CDR3 sequence (DNA): TGCGCCAGCAGCTCGCTTAGCACAGATACGCAGTATTTT. Encoded protein: CASSSLSTDTQYF. This rearrangement joins TRBV5-1 to TRBJ2-3; D unclear. This CDR3 has 13 residues. V lost 3 bases to trimming and J lost 0 bases, with 5 bases between them. The germline CDR1 and CDR2 sequences are SGHRS and YFSETQ. Combining the CDR3 with reference TRBV5-1 and TRBJ2-3 gives the whole variable domain KAGVTQTPRYLIKTRGQQVTLSCSPISGHRSVSWYQQTPGQGLQFLFEYFSETQRNKGNFPGRFSGRQFSNSRSEMNVSTLELGDSALYLCASSSLSTDTQYFGPGTRLTVL.